Listed here is a single T cell receptor beta chain. This sample was taken from a study of cytomegalovirus exposure and HLA in healthy donors. PCR primers comprised 60 Vbeta and 13 Jbeta primers. The assay was immunoSEQ multiplex PCR, and TCRdb's table has in-frame clones only and misses some. The table lists 150,000 to 200,000 clones, less than 85% of them singletons. The CDR3 consists of 16 residues. Germline V gives CDR1 MGHRA, CDR2 YSYEKL. Germline trimming cut 4 bases from V and 6 bases from J; bases unmatched to any gene: 9. The genes are TRBV4-1 and TRBJ2-1; 10 bases are a match to TRBD2. The receptor was derived from a man between 35 and 55 years old in good health and CMV-seronegative. The sample consisted of PBMCs. The CDR3 loop is CASSRALAGGLNEQFF. CDR3 DNA sequence: TGCGCCAGCAGCCGAGCCTTAGCGGGGGGACTCAATGAGCAGTTCTTC.